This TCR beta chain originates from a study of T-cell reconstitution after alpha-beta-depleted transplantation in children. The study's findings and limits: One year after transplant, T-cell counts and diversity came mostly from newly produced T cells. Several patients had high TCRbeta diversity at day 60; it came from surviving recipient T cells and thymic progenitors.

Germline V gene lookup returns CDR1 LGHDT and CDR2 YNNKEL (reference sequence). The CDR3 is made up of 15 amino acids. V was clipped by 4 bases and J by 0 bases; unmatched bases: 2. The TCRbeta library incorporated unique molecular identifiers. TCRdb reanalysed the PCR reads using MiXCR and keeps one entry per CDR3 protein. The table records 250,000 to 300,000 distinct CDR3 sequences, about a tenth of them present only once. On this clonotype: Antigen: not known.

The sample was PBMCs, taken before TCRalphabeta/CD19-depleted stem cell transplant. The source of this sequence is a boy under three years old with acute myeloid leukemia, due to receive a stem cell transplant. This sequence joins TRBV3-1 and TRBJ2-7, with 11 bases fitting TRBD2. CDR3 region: CASSRSGRGSYEQYF. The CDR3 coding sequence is TGTGCCAGCAGCCGTAGCGGGAGGGGCTCCTACGAGCAGTACTTC.